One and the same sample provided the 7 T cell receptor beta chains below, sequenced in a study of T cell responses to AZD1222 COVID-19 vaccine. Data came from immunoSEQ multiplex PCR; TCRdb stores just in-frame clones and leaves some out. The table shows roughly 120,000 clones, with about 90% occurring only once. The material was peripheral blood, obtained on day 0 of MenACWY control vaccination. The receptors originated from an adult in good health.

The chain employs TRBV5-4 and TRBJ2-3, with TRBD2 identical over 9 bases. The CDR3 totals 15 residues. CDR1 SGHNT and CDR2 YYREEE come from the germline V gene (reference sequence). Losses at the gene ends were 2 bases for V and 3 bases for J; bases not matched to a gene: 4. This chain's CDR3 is CASSLTSGYTDTQYF. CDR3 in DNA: TGTGCCAGCAGCTTAACTAGCGGGTATACAGATACGCAGTATTTT.

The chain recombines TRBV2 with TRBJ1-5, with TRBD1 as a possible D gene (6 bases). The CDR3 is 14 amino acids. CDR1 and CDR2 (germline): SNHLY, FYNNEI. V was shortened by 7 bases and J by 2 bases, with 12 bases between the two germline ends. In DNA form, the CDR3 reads TGTGCCAGCAACCAGGGGAGACGCAATCAGCCCCAGCATTTT. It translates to CASNQGRRNQPQHF.

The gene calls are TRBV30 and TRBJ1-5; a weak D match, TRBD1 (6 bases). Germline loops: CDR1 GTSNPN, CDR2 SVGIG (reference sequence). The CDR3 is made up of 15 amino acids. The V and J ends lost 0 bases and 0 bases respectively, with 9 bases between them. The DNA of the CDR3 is TGTGCCTGGAGTGTAAGGACAGTTAGCAATCAGCCCCAGCATTTT. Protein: CAWSVRTVSNQPQHF.

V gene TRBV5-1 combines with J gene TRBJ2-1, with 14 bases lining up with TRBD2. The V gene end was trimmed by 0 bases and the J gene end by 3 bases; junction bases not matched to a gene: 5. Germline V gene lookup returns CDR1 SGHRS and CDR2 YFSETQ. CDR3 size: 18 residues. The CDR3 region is CASSLVGLAGVGYNEQFF. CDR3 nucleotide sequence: TGCGCCAGCAGCTTGGTGGGACTAGCGGGAGTTGGCTACAATGAGCAGTTCTTC.

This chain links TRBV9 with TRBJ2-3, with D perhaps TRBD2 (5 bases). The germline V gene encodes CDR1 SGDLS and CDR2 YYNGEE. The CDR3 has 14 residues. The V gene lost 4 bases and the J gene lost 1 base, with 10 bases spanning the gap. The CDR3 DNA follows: TGTGCCAGCAGCCCGGCGGGCCGCACAGATACGCAGTATTTT. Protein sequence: CASSPAGRTDTQYF.

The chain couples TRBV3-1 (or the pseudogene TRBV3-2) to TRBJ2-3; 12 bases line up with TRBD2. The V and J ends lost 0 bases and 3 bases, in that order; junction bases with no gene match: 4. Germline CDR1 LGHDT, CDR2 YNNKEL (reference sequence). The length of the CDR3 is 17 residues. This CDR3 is CASSQDRTSGTTDTQYF. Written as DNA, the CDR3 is TGTGCCAGCAGCCAAGATAGGACTAGCGGGACGACAGATACGCAGTATTTT.

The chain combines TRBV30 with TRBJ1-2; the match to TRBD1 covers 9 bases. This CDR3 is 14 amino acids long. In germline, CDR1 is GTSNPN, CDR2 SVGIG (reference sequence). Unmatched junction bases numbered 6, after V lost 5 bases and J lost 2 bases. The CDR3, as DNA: TGTGCCTGGGGTAGGGACAGGGTGAACTATGGCTACACCTTC. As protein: CAWGRDRVNYGYTF.